These 18 T cell receptor beta chains were sequenced from one sample in a study of T cell repertoires in cytomegalovirus infection. For these receptors, no antigen is known. One entry per CDR3 protein, called by TCRdb with MiXCR from the reads. The table records 200,000 or so distinct CDR3 sequences, 35% to 40% of them present only once. This sample comprised CD8+ T cells from cultured PBMCs, obtained from culture after CMV antigen stimulation. The source of these receptors is a human donor in good health (CMV status not recorded). Some clones in this sample may be carry-over from other donors' samples.

The J gene is TRBJ2-7, the V gene TRBV7-9, with a possible D match to TRBD2 (6 bases). CDR1 SEHNR and CDR2 FQNEAQ come from the germline V gene (reference sequence). The CDR3 consists of 16 residues. V was trimmed by 1 base and J by 0 bases, leaving 13 bases between them. CDR3 residues: CASSLVGGGNSYEQYF. The CDR3 region has the DNA TGTGCCAGCAGCTTAGTGGGTGGCGGGAACTCCTACGAGCAGTACTTC.

The chain is built from TRBV12-3 or TRBV12-4 and TRBJ2-1; 12 bases fit TRBD2. The CDR3 extends over 15 amino acids. Trimming at V came to 3 bases and at J to 5 bases, leaving 2 bases not matched to a gene. In nucleotides, the CDR3 is TGTGCCAGCAGTTTGGCTAGCGGGGGGGACAATGAGCAGTTCTTC. Protein: CASSLASGGDNEQFF.

This sequence joins TRBV7-3 and TRBJ2-3; weak D call: TRBD2 (6 bases). The CDR3 covers 14 residues. The V and J ends lost 5 bases and 1 base respectively, with 10 bases between them. From germline, CDR1 is SGHTA and CDR2 FQGTGA. CDR3 protein: CASSPWGGTDTQYF. The CDR3 nucleotides are TGTGCCAGCAGCCCTTGGGGGGGCACAGATACGCAGTATTTT.

This clonotype has more than one count but fewer than ten. The chain links TRBV11-2 to TRBJ2-1, with TRBD2 matching over 8 bases. V was clipped by 6 bases and J by 4 bases; unmatched bases: 14. This CDR3 region has 17 residues. Germline assignment: CDR1 SGHAT and CDR2 FQNNGV. CDR3 loop: CASSFFRAGEVYNEQFF. The DNA for the CDR3 is TGTGCCAGCAGTTTCTTTCGAGCGGGAGAGGTTTACAATGAGCAGTTCTTC.

The chain is built from TRBV7-4 and TRBJ2-3, with TRBD2 matching 7 bases. J was trimmed by 0 bases and V by 0 bases; bases with no gene match: 6. Germline V gene lookup returns CDR1 SGHVT and CDR2 SQSDAQ. The CDR3 runs 17 residues. The CDR3 here is CASSLAGLPASTDTQYF. The CDR3, as DNA: TGTGCCAGCAGCTTAGCGGGACTACCCGCTAGCACAGATACGCAGTATTTT.

CDR3 residues: CASSPPGQTYEQYF. DNA for the CDR3: TGTGCCAGCAGCCCCCCCGGTCAAACCTACGAGCAGTACTTC. The chain carries TRBV7-3 and TRBJ2-7; D unclear. This CDR3 spans 14 amino acids. The ends were cut back, 5 bases at V and 2 bases at J, with 13 bases in the middle. Germline V gives CDR1 SGHTA, CDR2 FQGTGA.

In the case of this clonotype: The conserved closing phenylalanine or tryptophan is absent in this CDR3, likely reflecting a read error. The chain carries TRBV10-2 and TRBJ2-1; 11 nucleotides align to TRBD2. CDR3 length: 15 residues. V lost 3 bases, J lost 7 bases, and 5 bases stayed unmatched. Germline V CDR1 and CDR2: WSHSY, SAAADI. The CDR3 sequence is CASSETSGRRNEQFY. The CDR3 DNA reads as TGCGCCAGCAGTGAAACTAGCGGGAGAAGGAATGAGCAGTTCTAC.

The chain employs TRBV27 and TRBJ2-7; 7 bases match TRBD1. The CDR3 runs 12 residues. V lost 9 bases, J lost 5 bases, and 7 bases stayed unmatched. Per germline, CDR1 MNHEY and CDR2 SMNVEV (reference sequence). CDR3 sequence: CASRQGADEQYF. DNA of the CDR3: TGTGCCAGTCGACAGGGTGCCGACGAGCAGTACTTC.

This chain connects TRBV7-9 to TRBJ1-2; a weak D match, TRBD1 (5 bases). Trimming removed 5 bases at V and 0 bases at J, with 13 bases between. This CDR3 contains 15 residues. Looked up from germline, CDR1 is SEHNR and CDR2 is FQNEAQ (reference sequence). The CDR3 DNA reads TGTGCCAGCAGCCCACCAACGGGGGCTAACTATGGCTACACCTTC. This gives the protein CASSPPTGANYGYTF.

This clonotype has a single count. V gene TRBV6-5 combines with J gene TRBJ2-2; D ambiguous. Per the germline V gene, CDR1 is MNHEY and CDR2 is SVGAGI. V lost 6 bases and J lost 4, with 9 bases in between. The CDR3 spans 13 residues. For the CDR3, the DNA is TGTGCCAGCAGCGCCCCGACCACCGGGGAGCTGTTTTTT. Amino acid sequence: CASSAPTTGELFF.

This clonotype was observed a handful of times. This chain connects TRBV19 to TRBJ2-7; 9 bases are a match to TRBD2. CDR1 and CDR2 (germline): LNHDA, SQIVND (reference sequence). The length of the CDR3 is 14 residues. J gave up 0 bases and V 5 bases, and 2 bases lay outside the gene matches. DNA for the CDR3: TGTGCCAGTAGTCCGGGACTAGCCTCCTACGAGCAGTACTTC. This sequence encodes CASSPGLASYEQYF.

The V call is TRBV7-9, the J call TRBJ1-6, with 8 positions matching TRBD1. With 5 bases clipped from V and 0 bases from J, the junction kept 6 bases outside the gene matches. The CDR3 extends over 17 amino acids. In germline, CDR1 is SEHNR, CDR2 FQNEAQ (reference sequence). The CDR3 region has the DNA TGTGCCAGCAGCCCTCGGGACAGGAGCTCCTATAATTCACCCCTCCACTTT. It specifies CASSPRDRSSYNSPLHF.

V and J are TRBV20-1 and TRBJ2-5, with 7 nucleotides matching TRBD1. Germline-derived CDR1 and CDR2 are DFQATT and SNEGSKA (reference sequence). Trimming at V came to 0 bases and at J to 0 bases, leaving 13 bases not matched to a gene. This CDR3 has 18 amino acids. The CDR3 DNA reads TGCAGTGCTAGAGATCGGGTCACGGGACAGAGATACCAAGAGACCCAGTACTTC. Translating gives CSARDRVTGQRYQETQYF.

In its sample, this clonotype was seen a few times. The genes are TRBV12-3 or TRBV12-4 and TRBJ1-3; TRBD1 might be the D (6 bases). There are 17 residues in the CDR3. Trimming cost V 3 bases and J 0 bases, with 15 bases left between them. DNA for the CDR3: TGTGCCAGCAGTTTGGTATGGGGGGCAAACTCTGGAAACACCATATATTTT. The encoded protein is CASSLVWGANSGNTIYF.

This clonotype was counted a few times. The V and J genes are TRBV27 and TRBJ1-4; 7 bases line up with TRBD1. Losses at the gene ends were 5 bases for V and 7 bases for J; bases not matched to a gene: 10. Germline CDR1 is MNHEY and CDR2 is SMNVEV (reference sequence). The CDR3 runs 15 residues. The CDR3 spells CASSPKGAVGEKLFF. CDR3 DNA sequence: TGTGCCAGCAGTCCCAAGGGGGCGGTTGGTGAAAAACTGTTTTTT.

The chain has TRBV7-6 and TRBJ2-3; TRBD2 agrees at 14 bases. Germline CDR1 SGHVS, CDR2 FNYEAQ. J gave up 0 bases and V 5 bases, and 7 bases lay outside the gene matches. The CDR3 extends over 18 amino acids. The CDR3 spells CASSPGLAGVLSTDTQYF. The DNA of the CDR3 is TGTGCCAGCAGCCCGGGACTAGCGGGAGTCCTTAGCACAGATACGCAGTATTTT.

The V gene is TRBV7-9, the J gene TRBJ2-1, with TRBD2 identical over 7 bases. V lost 5 bases to trimming and J lost 0 bases; unmatched junction nucleotides: 10. The germline V gene encodes CDR1 SEHNR and CDR2 FQNEAQ (reference sequence). This CDR3 comprises 17 residues. The CDR3 region is CASSDGTGGSSYNEQFF. The CDR3 DNA is TGTGCCAGCAGCGACGGGACTGGCGGGAGCTCCTACAATGAGCAGTTCTTC.

This sequence joins TRBV10-3 and TRBJ2-3; 9 positions match TRBD2. The CDR3 is 16 amino acids. Germline CDR1 ENHRY, CDR2 SYGVKD. The junction had 8 bases not matched to a gene; V was cut back by 7 bases and J by 0 bases. The CDR3 DNA reads as TGTGCCATCAACAGCGGGAGGCCACGCAGCACAGATACGCAGTATTTT. Its protein product is CAINSGRPRSTDTQYF.